The rows below give T cell receptor beta chains drawn from one sample of a study of blood T cells in healthy people across ages. TCRdb re-derived calls from the 5' RACE reads in MiXCR, one entry per CDR3 protein. Of 1.2 million to 1.5 million distinct CDR3 sequences in the sample, roughly 60% were seen once. The specimen was blood. Receptors were obtained from a man in his late teens or twenties in good health. The CDR3 runs from the conserved cysteine through the conserved F or W. The D gene is left open where the match is weak. Clone size is given for some rows only: seen once, a few or many times, or a class if the clone is expanded.

TRBV7-2	.	few	TRBJ2-6	TGTGCCAGCAGCGCAATAGAGTCCGGGGCCAACGTCCTGACTTTC	CASSAIESGANVLTF
TRBV6-5	TRBD2	.	TRBJ2-3	TGTGCCAGCAGTTATACGCTAGCGGACACAGATACGCAGTATTTT	CASSYTLADTDTQYF
TRBV20-1	TRBD1	.	TRBJ1-1	TGCAGTGCTAGATTACGGGACAGGGTAGCTTTCTTT	CSARLRDRVAFF
TRBV4-2	TRBD1	.	TRBJ2-1	TGTGCCAGCAGCCAGGTGCCCGGGACAGGGGCGTACAATGAGCAGTTCTTC	CASSQVPGTGAYNEQFF
TRBV19	TRBD2	.	TRBJ2-1	TGTGCCAGTAGTCCGATTAGCGGGGGGGCAATCAATGAGCAGTTCTTC	CASSPISGGAINEQFF
TRBV10-2	.	.	TRBJ2-1	TGCGCCAGCAGTGATAGCGTTCGGTACAATGAGCAGTTCTTC	CASSDSVRYNEQFF
TRBV7-2	.	.	TRBJ1-5	TGTGCCAGCAGCTTAGTAGGGACCAGTCCTGATCAGCCCCAGCATTTT	CASSLVGTSPDQPQHF
TRBV2	TRBD2	.	TRBJ2-1	TGTGCCAGCGCGGGAGGGCAGAACAATGAGCAGTTCTTC	CASAGGQNNEQFF
TRBV12-3/TRBV12-4	.	few	TRBJ2-7	TGTGCCAGCAGTTCCCGGGTCCGCGGATTGAGCTCCTACGAGCAGTACTTC	CASSSRVRGLSSYEQYF
TRBV5-1	TRBD1	.	TRBJ1-1	TGCGCCAGCAGCCGGGGACAGGGGGCATCTGAGGCTTTCTTT	CASSRGQGASEAFF
TRBV27	TRBD1	.	TRBJ2-5	TGTGCCAGCAGTTCACGGAAAGACACAGGGGAACGGTTCCGGGAGACCCAGTACTTC	CASSSRKDTGERFRETQYF
TRBV7-9	TRBD1	.	TRBJ1-2	TGTGCCAGCAGCTTCGATAGGTCGGGAGGGGGCAAGAATGGCTACACCTTC	CASSFDRSGGGKNGYTF
TRBV27	.	.	TRBJ2-1	TGTGCCAGCACACCCGAAACGGACATATCGTCCATGTTCTTC	CASTPETDISSMFF
TRBV21-1	.	.	TRBJ2-1	TGTGCCAGCAGCAAAGTACCAGGCGCGAATGAGCAGTTCTTC	CASSKVPGANEQFF